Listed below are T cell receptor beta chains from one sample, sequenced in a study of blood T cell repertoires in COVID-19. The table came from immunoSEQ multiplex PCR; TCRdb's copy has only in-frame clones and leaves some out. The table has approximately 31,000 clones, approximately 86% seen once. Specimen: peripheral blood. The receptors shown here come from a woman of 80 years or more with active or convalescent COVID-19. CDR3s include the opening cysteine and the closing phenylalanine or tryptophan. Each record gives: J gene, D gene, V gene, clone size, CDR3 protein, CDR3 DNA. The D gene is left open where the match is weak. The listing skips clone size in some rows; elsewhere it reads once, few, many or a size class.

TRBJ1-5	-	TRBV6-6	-	CASSPLDRNQPQHF	TGTGCCAGCAGTCCTCTAGACAGAAATCAGCCCCAGCATTTT
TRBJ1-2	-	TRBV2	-	CASRTVDSNYGYTF	TGTGCCAGCAGGACGGTCGACTCTAACTATGGCTACACCTTC
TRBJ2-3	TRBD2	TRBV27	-	CASSLYSGRGTDTQYF	TGTGCCAGCAGTTTATATAGCGGGAGGGGGACAGATACGCAGTATTTT
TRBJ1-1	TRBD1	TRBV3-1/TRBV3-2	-	CASSRRGGLNTEAFF	TGTGCCAGCAGCCGCCGAGGGGGCCTGAACACTGAAGCTTTCTTT
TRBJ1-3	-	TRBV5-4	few	CASSLRGSSGNTIYF	TGTGCCAGCAGCTTGAGGGGGTCCTCTGGAAACACCATATATTTT
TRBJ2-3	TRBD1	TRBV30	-	CAWDVSSDRVKDTQYF	TGTGCCTGGGATGTATCGAGCGACAGGGTCAAAGATACGCAGTATTTT
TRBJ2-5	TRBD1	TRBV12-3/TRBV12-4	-	CASRPDREQTQYF	TGTGCCAGCAGACCCGACAGGGAGCAGACCCAGTACTTC
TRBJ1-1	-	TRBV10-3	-	CAIRRQNTEAFF	TGTGCCATCAGACGACAGAACACTGAAGCTTTCTTT
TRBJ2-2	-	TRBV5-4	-	CASSPGSTGELFF	TGTGCCAGCAGCCCAGGGTCCACCGGGGAGCTGTTTTTT
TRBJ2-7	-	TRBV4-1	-	CASSQEPSRTYEQYF	TGCGCCAGCAGCCAAGAGCCTTCCAGGACCTACGAGCAGTACTTC
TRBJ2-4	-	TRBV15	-	CATSRGGSGGAKNIQYF	TGTGCCACCAGCAGAGGCGGGTCGGGTGGCGCCAAAAACATTCAGTACTTC
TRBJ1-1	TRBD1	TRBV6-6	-	CASSYRGPNTEAFF	TGTGCCAGCAGTTACAGGGGGCCGAACACTGAAGCTTTCTTT
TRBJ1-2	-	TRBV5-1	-	CASSLGRQGYGYTF	TGCGCCAGCAGCTTGGGCAGGCAGGGCTATGGCTACACCTTC
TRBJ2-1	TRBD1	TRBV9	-	CASSKGQGLYNEQFF	TGTGCCAGCAGCAAGGGACAGGGACTCTACAATGAGCAGTTCTTC
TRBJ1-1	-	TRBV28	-	CASSLIGTEAFF	TGTGCCAGCAGTTTAATCGGTACTGAAGCTTTCTTT
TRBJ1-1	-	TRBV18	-	CASSTGTRNTEAFF	TGTGCCAGCTCGACGGGGACACGAAACACTGAAGCTTTCTTT
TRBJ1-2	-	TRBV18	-	CASSPGPGAYNYGYTF	TGTGCCAGCTCACCAGGGCCAGGGGCATATAACTATGGCTACACCTTC
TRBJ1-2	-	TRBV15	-	CATSRDLSDYGYTF	TGTGCCACCAGCAGAGACCTATCGGACTATGGCTACACCTTC
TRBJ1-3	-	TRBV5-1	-	CASSLGGLTTGNTIYF	TGCGCCAGCAGCTTGGGGGGCCTAACGACTGGAAACACCATATATTTT
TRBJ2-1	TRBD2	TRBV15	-	CATTGGSSYNEQFF	TGTGCCACCACGGGCGGGAGCTCCTACAATGAGCAGTTCTTC
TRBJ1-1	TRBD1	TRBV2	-	CASTNRGNTEAFF	TGTGCCAGCACCAACAGGGGGAACACTGAAGCTTTCTTT
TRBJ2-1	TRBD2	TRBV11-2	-	CASSLRLAGNNEQFF	TGTGCCAGCAGCTTAAGACTAGCGGGGAACAATGAGCAGTTCTTC
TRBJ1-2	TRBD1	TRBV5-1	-	CASSLAGGSGYGYTF	TGCGCCAGCAGCTTGGCAGGGGGATCGGGCTATGGCTACACCTTC
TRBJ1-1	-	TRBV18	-	CASSPGQNTEAFF	TGTGCCAGCTCACCCGGACAGAACACTGAAGCTTTCTTT
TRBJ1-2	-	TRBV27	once	CASRTAGEGSYGYTF	TGTGCCAGCAGAACCGCAGGGGAGGGGAGCTATGGCTACACCTTC
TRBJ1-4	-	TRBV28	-	CASSLNSGRGNEKLFF	TGTGCCAGCAGTTTGAATTCAGGGCGAGGTAATGAAAAACTGTTTTTT
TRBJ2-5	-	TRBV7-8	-	CASSVQGGGGETQYF	TGTGCCAGCAGCGTTCAAGGGGGAGGGGGAGAGACCCAGTACTTC
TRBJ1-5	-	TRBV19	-	CASSIGGSPNQPQHF	TGTGCCAGTAGTATAGGTGGCTCCCCCAATCAGCCCCAGCATTTT
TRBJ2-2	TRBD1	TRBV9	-	CASSKRQGYTGELFF	TGTGCCAGCAGCAAACGACAGGGTTACACCGGGGAGCTGTTTTTT
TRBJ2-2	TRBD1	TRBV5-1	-	CASSSPHPDREVGELFF	TGCGCCAGCAGCTCACCGCACCCGGACAGGGAGGTCGGGGAGCTGTTTTTT
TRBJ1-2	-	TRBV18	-	CASSATGNYGYTF	TGTGCCAGCTCCGCCACAGGGAACTATGGCTACACCTTC
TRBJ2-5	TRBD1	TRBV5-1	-	CASSLPGGETQYF	TGCGCCAGCAGCCTCCCAGGGGGAGAGACCCAGTACTTC
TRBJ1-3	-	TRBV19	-	CASSEQFASGNTIYF	TGTGCCTCCTCAGAACAGTTTGCCTCTGGAAACACCATATATTTT
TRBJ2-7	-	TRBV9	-	CASSVAPQNSYEQYF	TGTGCCAGCAGCGTAGCCCCGCAGAACTCCTACGAGCAGTACTTC
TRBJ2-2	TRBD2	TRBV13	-	CASSLRGLESPGELFF	TGTGCCAGCAGCTTAAGGGGACTAGAATCCCCCGGGGAGCTGTTTTTT
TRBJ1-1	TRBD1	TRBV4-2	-	CASSTNRGRTEAFF	TGTGCCAGCAGCACTAACAGGGGAAGGACTGAAGCTTTCTTT
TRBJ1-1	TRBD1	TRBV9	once	CASSRTGQTEAFF	TGTGCCAGCAGCCGGACAGGGCAAACTGAAGCTTTCTTT
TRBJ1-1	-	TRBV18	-	CASHRGNTEAFF	TGTGCCAGCCACCGGGGGAACACTGAAGCTTTCTTT
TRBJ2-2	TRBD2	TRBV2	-	CASFLGSGSTGELFF	TGTGCCAGCTTCCTGGGTAGCGGGAGCACCGGGGAGCTGTTTTTT
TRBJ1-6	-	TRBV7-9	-	CASSLTSTNSPLHF	TGTGCCAGCAGCTTAACAAGTACAAATTCACCCCTCCACTTT
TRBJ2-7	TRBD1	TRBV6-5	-	CASTVPGQIYEQYF	TGTGCCAGCACCGTACCGGGACAGATCTACGAGCAGTACTTC
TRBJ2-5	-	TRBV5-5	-	CASTHGGRQETQYF	TGTGCCAGCACCCACGGGGGGCGGCAAGAGACCCAGTACTTC
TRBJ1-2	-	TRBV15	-	CATSIQGTYGYTF	TGTGCCACCAGCATTCAGGGGACCTATGGCTACACCTTC
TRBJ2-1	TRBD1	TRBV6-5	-	CASSPPGQGLNEQFF	TGTGCCAGCAGTCCTCCGGGACAGGGGTTAAATGAGCAGTTCTTC